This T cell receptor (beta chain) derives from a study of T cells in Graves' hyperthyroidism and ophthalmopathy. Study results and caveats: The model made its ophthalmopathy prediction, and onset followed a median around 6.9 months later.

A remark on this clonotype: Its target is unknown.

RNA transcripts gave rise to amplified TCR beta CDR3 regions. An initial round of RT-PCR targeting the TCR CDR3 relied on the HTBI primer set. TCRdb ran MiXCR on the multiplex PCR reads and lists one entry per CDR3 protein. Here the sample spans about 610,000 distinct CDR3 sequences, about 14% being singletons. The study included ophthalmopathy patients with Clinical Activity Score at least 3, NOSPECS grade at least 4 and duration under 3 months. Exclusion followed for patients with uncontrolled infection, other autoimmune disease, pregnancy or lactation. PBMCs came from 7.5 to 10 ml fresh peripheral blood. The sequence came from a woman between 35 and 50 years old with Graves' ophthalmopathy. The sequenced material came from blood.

The CDR3 sequence is CASSPTGQEGSYEQYF. DNA of the CDR3: TGCGCCAGCAGCCCTACGGGACAGGAGGGTTCCTACGAGCAGTACTTC. The chain has TRBV5-1 and TRBJ2-7; TRBD1 agrees at 8 bases. The CDR3 extends over 16 amino acids. CDR1 is SGHRS and CDR2 is YFSETQ in the germline V gene. With 4 bases clipped from V and 1 base from J, the junction kept 10 bases outside the gene matches.